Included here is one TCR beta chain sequence, with context. Germline V gene sequence: CDR1 MNHEY, CDR2 SMNVEV (reference sequence). The CDR3 has 14 residues. V gave up 9 bases and J gave up 7 bases; unmatched junction bases: 12. The sample's treatment: 15 to 20 received Ad26.COV2.S at low or high dose, single or two shots; about 5 received placebo; per-sample allocation not given. The study sampled participants on day 63 after the first vaccine or placebo injection. The sample is drawn from a study of Ad26.COV2.S vaccination and SARS-CoV-2 variants. Method: immunoSEQ multiplex PCR; TCRdb's copy keeps in-frame clones and lacks some. Of some 500,000 clones detected, 85% to 90% appear once; the ten largest clones hold approximately 2.5%.

The chain joins TRBV27 to TRBJ2-1, with 7 bases matching TRBD1. This clonotype was obtained from a person aged 18-65 years who received the Ad26.COV2.S COVID-19 vaccine or a placebo. Sample: peripheral blood, taken in a trial of Ad26.COV2.S vaccine versus placebo. CDR3 region: CASGLRNRGNEQFF. CDR3 bases: TGTGCCAGTGGCCTCCGGAACAGGGGTAATGAGCAGTTCTTC.